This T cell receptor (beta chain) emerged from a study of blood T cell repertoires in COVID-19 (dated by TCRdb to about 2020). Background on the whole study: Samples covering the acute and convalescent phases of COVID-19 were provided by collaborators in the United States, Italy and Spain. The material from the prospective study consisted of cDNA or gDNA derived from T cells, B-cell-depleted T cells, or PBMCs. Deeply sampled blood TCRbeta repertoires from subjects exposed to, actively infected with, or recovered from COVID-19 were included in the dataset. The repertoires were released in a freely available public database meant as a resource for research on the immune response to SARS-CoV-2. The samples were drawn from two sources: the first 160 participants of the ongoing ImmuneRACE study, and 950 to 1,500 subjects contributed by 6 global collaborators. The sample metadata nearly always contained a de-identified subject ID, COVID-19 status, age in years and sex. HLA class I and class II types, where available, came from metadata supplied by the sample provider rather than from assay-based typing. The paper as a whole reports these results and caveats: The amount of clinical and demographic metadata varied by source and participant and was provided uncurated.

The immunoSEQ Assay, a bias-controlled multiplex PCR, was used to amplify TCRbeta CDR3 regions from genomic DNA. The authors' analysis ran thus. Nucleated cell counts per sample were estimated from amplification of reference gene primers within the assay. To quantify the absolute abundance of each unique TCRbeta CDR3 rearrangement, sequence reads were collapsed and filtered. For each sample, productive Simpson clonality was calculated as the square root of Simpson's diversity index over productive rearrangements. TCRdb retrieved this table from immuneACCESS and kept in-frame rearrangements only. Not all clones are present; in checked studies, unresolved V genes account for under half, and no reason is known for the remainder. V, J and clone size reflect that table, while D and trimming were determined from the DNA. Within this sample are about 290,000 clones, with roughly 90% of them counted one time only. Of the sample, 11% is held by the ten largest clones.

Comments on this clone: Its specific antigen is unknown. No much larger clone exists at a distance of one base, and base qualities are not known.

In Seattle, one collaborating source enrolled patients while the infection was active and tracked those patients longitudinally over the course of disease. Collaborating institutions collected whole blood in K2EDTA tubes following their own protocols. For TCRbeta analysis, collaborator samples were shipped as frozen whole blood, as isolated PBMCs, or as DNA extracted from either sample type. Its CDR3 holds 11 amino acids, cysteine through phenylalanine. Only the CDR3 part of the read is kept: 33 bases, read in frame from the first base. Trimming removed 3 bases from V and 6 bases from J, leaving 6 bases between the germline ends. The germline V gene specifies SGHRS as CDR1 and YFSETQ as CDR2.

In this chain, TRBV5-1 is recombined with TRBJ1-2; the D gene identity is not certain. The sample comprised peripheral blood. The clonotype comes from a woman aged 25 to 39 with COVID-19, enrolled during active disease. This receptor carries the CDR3 CASSSSHGYTF. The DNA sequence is TGCGCCAGCAGCTCTAGCCATGGCTACACCTTC.